This entry features one T cell receptor (beta chain) sequence. Germline V gene sequence: CDR1 SGHVT, CDR2 SQSDAQ. The CDR3 sequence is 16 residues long. V was shortened by 4 bases and J by 5 bases, with 18 bases between the two germline ends. The data stem from a study of blood T cell repertoires in COVID-19. Per the original methods: Amplification from reference gene primers served as the basis for estimated nucleated cell counts. Using immunoSEQ multiplex PCR, the repertoire was profiled, and TCRdb retains in-frame clones only, with some absent. Clone size and the V and J calls come from that table; the DNA yielded D and trimming. The sample lists roughly 100,000 clones; 80% to 90% were seen once.

The J gene is TRBJ1-5, the V gene TRBV7-4, with D possibly being TRBD1 (5 bases). Sequenced input: peripheral blood. The TCR was taken from a human donor in a cohort sampled during active COVID-19. CDR3 nucleotide sequence: TGTGCCAGCAGCTCGGCGGGGCAGGGAGGTGATCAGCCCCAGCATTTT. Translation gives CASSSAGQGGDQPQHF.